This entry describes one TCR beta chain. These data are taken from a study of OX40 agonist ivuxolimab in advanced cancers. Whole-study context: Having had anti-PD-1, anti-PD-L1 or anti-CTLA-4 therapy before was allowed, and more than 35% had some.

The CDR3 length is 15 residues. CDR1 and CDR2 (germline): SGHDT, YYEEEE. V lost 0 bases to trimming and J lost 2 bases, with 8 bases between them. Assay used: immunoSEQ multiplex PCR; TCRdb lists only in-frame clones, some missing. There are fewer than 30,000 clones in the sample; 81% occur only once, and roughly 30% lies in the top ten. The genes are TRBV5-6 and TRBJ2-2; D remains ambiguous. The sequence was obtained from an adult with an advanced solid tumor such as melanoma, head and neck, liver or kidney cancer. Sequencing used CD4+ or CD8+ T cells sorted from blood, obtained in a trial of the OX40 agonist ivuxolimab. This CDR3 reads CASSLVPVNTGELFF. The CDR3 DNA reads as TGTGCCAGCAGCTTGGTGCCAGTCAACACCGGGGAGCTGTTTTTT.